This T cell receptor (beta chain) was profiled in a study of blood T cell repertoires in COVID-19. This table comes from immunoSEQ multiplex PCR, and its TCRdb copy is limited to in-frame clones, with some not included. This table holds some 280,000 clones, around four fifths found once. This CDR3 region has 10 residues. The V gene's germline CDR1 is DFQATT and CDR2 SNEGSKA (reference sequence). Trimming pared 6 bases from V and 1 base from J, leaving 3 bases between. The V gene is TRBV20-1, the J gene TRBJ1-1; no clear D gene. Specimen: peripheral blood. This clonotype originated in a woman aged 45 to 65 with active or convalescent COVID-19. CDR3 loop: CSAANTEAFF. In nucleotides, the CDR3 is TGCAGTGCGGCGAACACTGAAGCTTTCTTT.